This T cell receptor beta chain was identified in a study of cytomegalovirus exposure and HLA in healthy donors. Study findings and constraints: As was reported, the classifier diagnosed cytomegalovirus status with high specificity and sensitivity. Most subjects had HLA-A and HLA-B alleles reportedly predicted accurately by TCR beta sequences.

The CDR3 runs 13 residues. Germline CDR1 reads SGHTA; CDR2 reads FQGNSA. V lost 5 bases and J lost 10, with 12 bases in between. Regarding this clone: Its antigen is not identified.

The PCR was carried out with 60 Vbeta primers and 13 Jbeta primers. TCRdb's copy holds only in-frame clones and misses some; the assay was immunoSEQ multiplex PCR. The sample yields more than 130,000 clones, roughly 76% seen once. The genes are TRBV7-2 and TRBJ1-6; maybe TRBD1 (6 bases). Material: PBMCs. The TCR sequence derives from a human donor in good health. CDR3 amino acids: CASSLYRESPLHF. DNA of the CDR3: TGTGCCAGCAGCCTTTACAGGGAATCACCCCTCCACTTT. The entire variable domain, with the rest obtained from reference TRBV7-2 and TRBJ1-6, is as follows: GAGVSQSPSNKVTEKGKDVELRCDPISGHTALYWYRQSLGQGLEFLIYFQGNSAPDKSGLPSDRFSAERTGGSVSTLTIQRTQQEDSAVYLCASSLYRESPLHFGNGTRLTVT.